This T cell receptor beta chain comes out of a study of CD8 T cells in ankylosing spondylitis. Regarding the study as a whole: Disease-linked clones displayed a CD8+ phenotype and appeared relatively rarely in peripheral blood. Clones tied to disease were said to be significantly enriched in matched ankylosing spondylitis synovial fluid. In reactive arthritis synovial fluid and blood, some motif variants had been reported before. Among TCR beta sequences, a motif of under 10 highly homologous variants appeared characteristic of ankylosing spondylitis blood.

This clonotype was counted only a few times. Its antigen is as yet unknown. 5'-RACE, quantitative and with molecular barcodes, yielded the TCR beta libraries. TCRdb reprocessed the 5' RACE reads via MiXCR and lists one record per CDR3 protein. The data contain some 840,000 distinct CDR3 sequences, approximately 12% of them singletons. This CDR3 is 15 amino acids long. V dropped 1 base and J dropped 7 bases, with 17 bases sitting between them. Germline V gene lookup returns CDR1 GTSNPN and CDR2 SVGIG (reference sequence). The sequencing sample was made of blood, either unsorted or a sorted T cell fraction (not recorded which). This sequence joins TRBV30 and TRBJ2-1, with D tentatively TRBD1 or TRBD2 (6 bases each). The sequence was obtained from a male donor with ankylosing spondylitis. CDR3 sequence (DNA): TGTGCCTGGAGTGCACTGGGGGGCGGAATTAATGAGCAGTTCTTC. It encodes CAWSALGGGINEQFF.